The rows below give T cell receptor beta chains drawn from one sample of a study of control samples from healthy donors and cancer patients. The method was immunoSEQ multiplex PCR; TCRdb's version includes in-frame clones alone and lacks a portion of them. The sample carries 230,000 or so clones, roughly 94% recorded once. Sequenced material: blood. The receptors stem from a man aged 45-65 years in good health. Both conserved end residues are part of each CDR3. Fields, in order: CDR3 DNA, CDR3 protein, clone size, V gene, J gene, D gene. D genes are given only for firm matches. Clone size is given for some rows only: seen once, a few or many times, or a class if the clone is expanded.

TGTGCCAGCAGTACCCAGGGGGGACCCTACGAGCAGTACTTC	CASSTQGGPYEQYF	NA	TRBV6-8	TRBJ2-7	NA
TGCGCCAGCAGCTTCACAGGGGGCCTGTCTGAGACCCAGTACTTC	CASSFTGGLSETQYF	NA	TRBV5-1	TRBJ2-5	TRBD1
TGTGCCAGCAGCTCCGGACTAGCGGGGGGTCTTAGCTCCTACAATGAGCAGTTCTTC	CASSSGLAGGLSSYNEQFF	NA	TRBV11-3	TRBJ2-1	TRBD2
TGTGCCAGTAGTTCCCCCCCGGGACAGCGTCTAGATACGCAGTATTTT	CASSSPPGQRLDTQYF	NA	TRBV19	TRBJ2-3	TRBD1
TGTGCCAGTAGTATTCAGGGGACAAACTCTGGAAACACCATATATTTT	CASSIQGTNSGNTIYF	once	TRBV19	TRBJ1-3	NA
TGTGCCAGTAGTATAGTGGGCGCCACAACTAATGAAAAACTGTTTTTT	CASSIVGATTNEKLFF	NA	TRBV19	TRBJ1-4	NA
TGCGCCAGCAGTTACGGACAGGACTCCTACAATGAGCAGTTCTTC	CASSYGQDSYNEQFF	NA	TRBV5-1	TRBJ2-1	TRBD1
TGTGCCAGCAGCTTAGGGGGACAGGGAAACTATGGCTACACCTTC	CASSLGGQGNYGYTF	NA	TRBV7-6	TRBJ1-2	TRBD1
TGTGCCAGCAGTCGGGATAGCAATCAGCCCCAGCATTTT	CASSRDSNQPQHF	NA	TRBV6-2/TRBV6-3	TRBJ1-5	NA
TGTGCCAGCAGCTTAATCGAGGGCACTGAAGCTTTCTTT	CASSLIEGTEAFF	NA	TRBV7-8	TRBJ1-1	NA
TGTGCCAGTAGTGTTGACAGGGGGCAGGGTGGCTACACCTTC	CASSVDRGQGGYTF	NA	TRBV19	TRBJ1-2	TRBD1
TGTGCCAGCAGCCAAGTAGGGGGCCCCACCGGGGAGCTGTTTTTT	CASSQVGGPTGELFF	once	TRBV3-1/TRBV3-2	TRBJ2-2	TRBD1
TGCGCCAGCAGCTTGGGGATGAACACTGAAGCTTTCTTT	CASSLGMNTEAFF	NA	TRBV5-1	TRBJ1-1	NA
TGCGCCAGCAGCTTGGCCGGGGGATCTGGGTCGTGGGAGGCCTACAATGAGCAGTTCTTC	CASSLAGGSGSWEAYNEQFF	NA	TRBV5-1	TRBJ2-1	NA
TGTGCCAGCAGTTTCTACAGGAGTCACTATGGCTACACCTTC	CASSFYRSHYGYTF	NA	TRBV27	TRBJ1-2	NA
TGCGCCAGCAGCCCCGGGACTAGGGGCGCCGGGGAGCTGTTTTTT	CASSPGTRGAGELFF	NA	TRBV5-1	TRBJ2-2	TRBD2
TGTGCCAGCAGTTACGGGGCCCCGAACACTGAAGCTTTCTTT	CASSYGAPNTEAFF	NA	TRBV6-5	TRBJ1-1	NA
TGCGCCAGCAGCGACGGGACCGCAAAAAATGAGCAGTTCTTC	CASSDGTAKNEQFF	NA	TRBV5-1	TRBJ2-1	NA
TGTGCCAGCAGCCGGGACCTCACAGATACGCAGTATTTT	CASSRDLTDTQYF	NA	TRBV7-9	TRBJ2-3	NA
TGTGCCAGCAGCCACCCCGGCGCGGGGGGCTACTATGGCTACACCTTC	CASSHPGAGGYYGYTF	NA	TRBV5-6	TRBJ1-2	NA
TGCGCCAGCAGCCAAGAAGGGGGCAGGGGACCTGAAGCTTTCTTT	CASSQEGGRGPEAFF	NA	TRBV4-1	TRBJ1-1	TRBD1
TGTGCCAGCAGCACAGGGGGCGCAAACTATGGCTACACCTTC	CASSTGGANYGYTF	once	TRBV6-5	TRBJ1-2	TRBD1
TGTGCCAGCAGTCTAACTTTAGGGGGCTGGGAGACCCAGTACTTC	CASSLTLGGWETQYF	NA	TRBV27	TRBJ2-5	TRBD1
TGCGCCAGCAGCCAGGCGACAGGGAGGTCCCATAGCAATCAGCCCCAGCATTTT	CASSQATGRSHSNQPQHF	NA	TRBV4-1	TRBJ1-5	TRBD1
TGTGCCAGCAGCTTTATGGACGCCCTGGAGCAGTACTTC	CASSFMDALEQYF	once	TRBV7-2	TRBJ2-7	NA
TGTGCCAGCAGCGTAGGGCAGGGGTCCTACAATGAGCAGTTCTTC	CASSVGQGSYNEQFF	NA	TRBV9	TRBJ2-1	NA
TGTGCCAGCAGCCTGGACGGCGCGAACACCGGGGAGCTGTTTTTT	CASSLDGANTGELFF	NA	TRBV5-4	TRBJ2-2	NA
TGTGCCAGCAGTGAAGCGGACAGGGCTGAGGACACCTTC	CASSEADRAEDTF	NA	TRBV2	TRBJ1-2	TRBD1
TGTGCCAGCAGCCCCCCCGGACTGTCTAACTATGGCTACACCTTC	CASSPPGLSNYGYTF	NA	TRBV3-1/TRBV3-2	TRBJ1-2	NA
TGTGCCAGCAGAACCGGGACACCAATAGCACCCCTCCACTTT	CASRTGTPIAPLHF	NA	TRBV11-2	TRBJ1-6	NA
TGTGCCAGCAGGGAGAGAAACACTGAAGCTTTCTTT	CASRERNTEAFF	NA	TRBV27	TRBJ1-1	NA
TGTGCCAGTAGTACCCGGGACCGCGTCTCTGCAACTAATGAAAAACTGTTTTTT	CASSTRDRVSATNEKLFF	NA	TRBV19	TRBJ1-4	NA
TGTGCCAGCAGCCAAAGCGGGGGCGGGACCCAGTACTTC	CASSQSGGGTQYF	NA	TRBV3-1/TRBV3-2	TRBJ2-5	TRBD2
TGCGCCAGCAGCGCCCGACAGGGGTCTGACTCTGGAAACACCATATATTTT	CASSARQGSDSGNTIYF	NA	TRBV5-1	TRBJ1-3	TRBD1
TGTGCCAGTCACCAAGCAGGGAGGGACTACACCTTC	CASHQAGRDYTF	NA	TRBV27	TRBJ1-2	NA
TGCGCCAGCAGCCCGGAGACAAGAAACACCATATATTTT	CASSPETRNTIYF	NA	TRBV5-1	TRBJ1-3	NA
TGTGCCAGCAGTTTATCGGGACAGGGGTCTGGAAACACCATATATTTT	CASSLSGQGSGNTIYF	NA	TRBV28	TRBJ1-3	TRBD1